This TCR beta chain appears in the sequencing data of a study of T cell changes during pregnancy in multiple sclerosis (dated by TCRdb to between 2018 and 2020). For the wider study: The study examined how the T cell repertoire changed over the course of pregnancy in women with multiple sclerosis.

The sample holds one count of this clone. The antigen it recognizes is unknown. No much larger clone exists at a distance of one base, and base qualities are not known. Library prep was done by the immunoSEQ multiplex PCR assay. The clones in this table, taken by TCRdb from immuneACCESS, are in-frame only. Not every clone is retained; where verified, under half of the shortfall comes from an unresolved V gene, and the cause of the rest is unknown. For this sample the table gives about 52,000 clones, of which roughly 92% were detected only once. The ten largest clones capture around 0.4% of the sample. This clonotype was sampled from a female donor with multiple sclerosis, enrolled in a pregnancy study. This material consisted of CD4+ T cells from peripheral blood mononuclear cells, taken before pregnancy.

The CDR3 region: CASRAAGAGTGELFF. The bases read TGTGCCAGCAGGGCAGCGGGAGCGGGCACCGGGGAGCTGTTTTTT. Recombination linked TRBV6-1 to TRBJ2-2, with TRBD2 identical over 8 junction bases. V trim: 6 bases; J trim: 4 bases; unmatched bases: 7. Spanning cysteine to phenylalanine, the CDR3 consists of 15 amino acids. The retained sequence is limited to the CDR3, 45 bases, with the frame set at the first base. Taken from the germline V gene, the CDR1 and CDR2 loops are MNHNS and SASEGT.